This T cell receptor (beta chain) stems from a study of memory CD4+ T cells and cytomegalovirus serostatus. Single viable CD3+CD4+CD8-CD45RO+ cells were sorted as the memory CD4+ T cells. Method: immunoSEQ multiplex PCR; TCRdb's copy keeps in-frame clones and lacks some. Among some 66,000 clones listed, about three quarters were seen once. The germline V gene has CDR1 KGHSH and CDR2 LQKENI. The V gene lost 5 bases and the J gene lost 5 bases, with 12 bases spanning the gap. This CDR3 has 14 residues. This clone showed up just a few times. The receptor was isolated from an adult in good health and CMV-seropositive. This rearrangement joins TRBV18 to TRBJ1-4; tentatively, D is TRBD1 (6 bases). The specimen sequenced was memory CD4+ T cells from blood. Written as DNA, the CDR3 is TGTGCCAGCTCAGCCGGGACAATAAATGAAAAACTGTTTTTT. The encoded protein is CASSAGTINEKLFF.